The 24 T cell receptor beta chains below all came from one sample that was sequenced in a study of blood T cell repertoires in COVID-19. This table comes from immunoSEQ multiplex PCR, and its TCRdb copy is limited to in-frame clones, with some not included. The profile shows 140,000 to 150,000 clones, around four fifths of them singletons. Sequenced material: peripheral blood. The receptors stem from a woman in her 40s with active or convalescent COVID-19.

V and J are TRBV28 and TRBJ1-5; D call uncertain. Germline CDR1 MDHEN, CDR2 SYDVKM. The germline V and J ends were trimmed by 7 bases and 7 bases, with 17 bases remaining between them. The CDR3 runs to 14 residues. The CDR3: CASISAGSGQPQHF. CDR3 in DNA: TGTGCCAGCATAAGTGCAGGCAGTGGACAGCCCCAGCATTTT.

The chain is built from TRBV5-1 and TRBJ2-7; no firm D call. Germline V gene data show CDR1 as SGHRS and CDR2 as YFSETQ. This CDR3 region has 12 residues. Trimming removed 3 bases from V and 0 bases from J, with 4 bases in between. In DNA, the CDR3 is TGCGCCAGCAGCTCCTCCTCCTACGAGCAGTACTTC. It codes for CASSSSSYEQYF.

This chain uses TRBV27 with TRBJ1-2; 7 bases line up with TRBD1. Germline-derived CDR1 and CDR2 are MNHEY and SMNVEV (reference sequence). This CDR3 is 14 amino acids long. With 5 bases clipped from V and 1 base from J, the junction kept 4 bases outside the gene matches. DNA for the CDR3: TGTGCCAGCAGTCGACAGGGCGTTAACTATGGCTACACCTTC. Translated, it gives CASSRQGVNYGYTF.

J is TRBJ2-7 and V is TRBV29-1; no definite D call. The CDR3 spans 12 residues. Looked up from germline, CDR1 is SQVTM and CDR2 is ANQGSEA. The CDR3 protein is CSALRPPGEQYF. The CDR3 DNA sequence: TGCAGTGCACTCCGCCCCCCGGGTGAGCAGTACTTC.

This chain uses TRBV11-2 with TRBJ2-4, with TRBD1 identical over 10 bases. The V gene end was trimmed by 2 bases and the J gene end by 7 bases; junction bases not matched to a gene: 11. The CDR3 has 17 amino acids. Looked up from germline, CDR1 is SGHAT and CDR2 is FQNNGV. The CDR3 nucleotides read TGTGCCAGCAGCTTATCGAGTGGGGCGGGACAGGGGAACATTCAGTACTTC. Translated, it gives CASSLSSGAGQGNIQYF.

The V gene is TRBV6-2 or TRBV6-3, the J gene TRBJ1-5, with D uncertain. In germline, CDR1 is MNHEY, CDR2 SVGEGT. V lost 2 bases to trimming and J lost 0 bases, with 2 bases between them. This CDR3 comprises 13 residues. The CDR3: CASSYHSNQPQHF. In DNA, the CDR3 is TGTGCCAGCAGTTACCATAGCAATCAGCCCCAGCATTTT.

This chain joins TRBV5-1 and TRBJ2-1, with 8 positions matching TRBD2. Unmatched junction bases numbered 9, after V lost 6 bases and J lost 1 base. Germline V gene lookup returns CDR1 SGHRS and CDR2 YFSETQ. CDR3 size: 16 residues. The CDR3 is CASTGRGGRSYNEQFF. CDR3 nucleotide sequence: TGCGCCAGCACAGGACGGGGGGGCAGGTCCTACAATGAGCAGTTCTTC.

The V call is TRBV18, the J call TRBJ1-1, with D possibly TRBD1 on 5 matching bases. The V and J ends lost 2 bases and 1 base respectively, with 8 bases between them. This CDR3 region has 14 residues. Germline V CDR1 and CDR2: KGHSH, LQKENI. The CDR3 DNA reads TGTGCCAGCTCACCAGGGGCAGGGAACACTGAAGCTTTCTTT. This translates into CASSPGAGNTEAFF.

The chain employs TRBV6-6 and TRBJ2-7, with 9 bases that match TRBD1. Germline V gene sequence: CDR1 MNHNY, CDR2 SVGAGI (reference sequence). Trimming cost V 5 bases and J 6 bases; bases outside gene matches: 17. This CDR3 is 17 amino acids long. CDR3 nucleotide sequence: TGTGCCAGCAGTCCGGGGACAGGGCCTGCTGGTGGAAGCGAGCAGTACTTC. It codes for CASSPGTGPAGGSEQYF.

In DNA, the CDR3 is TGTGCCAGCAGTGAAGGATGGGCGGACAGACCCTACGAGCAGTACTTC. It yields the protein CASSEGWADRPYEQYF. The chain combines TRBV6-1 with TRBJ2-7, with D possibly being TRBD1 (6 bases). Germline V gene data show CDR1 as MNHNS and CDR2 as SASEGT. V was clipped by 1 base and J by 2 bases, with 15 bases between them. This CDR3 region has 16 residues.

The chain is built from TRBV10-3 and TRBJ2-7; 10 bases fit TRBD2. V lost 2 bases, J lost 6 bases, and 7 bases stayed unmatched. The CDR3 runs 15 residues. Germline V gene data show CDR1 as ENHRY and CDR2 as SYGVKD. The CDR3 DNA reads as TGTGCCATCAGTGAGCATACAGCGGGAGGGCGCGAGCAGTACTTC. This gives the protein CAISEHTAGGREQYF.

The gene calls are TRBV19 and TRBJ1-4, with D possibly matching TRBD1 (5 bases). The CDR3 has 16 amino acids. V gave up 5 bases and J gave up 0 bases, with 13 bases separating them. The germline V gene has CDR1 LNHDA and CDR2 SQIVND (reference sequence). The DNA for the CDR3 is TGTGCCAGTAGTGATAGAACAGGTGCAACTAATGAAAAACTGTTTTTT. Encoded protein: CASSDRTGATNEKLFF.

V gene TRBV4-1 combines with J gene TRBJ1-5, with unresolved D. The CDR3 totals 13 residues. From germline, CDR1 is MGHRA and CDR2 YSYEKL. V shed 5 bases and J shed 7 bases, with 12 bases lying between them. As DNA, the CDR3 is TGCGCCAGCAGCTCAACCAGAGGGCAGCCCCAGCATTTT. This translates into CASSSTRGQPQHF.

J is TRBJ1-1 and V is TRBV5-1; no definite D call. Germline V CDR1 and CDR2: SGHRS, YFSETQ. The V end was cut by 0 bases, the J end by 5 bases, with 11 bases between. CDR3 size: 14 residues. In DNA, the CDR3 is TGCGCCAGCAGCTTGGAGGGAGGAATAACTGAAGCTTTCTTT. This translates into CASSLEGGITEAFF.

The genes are TRBV20-1 and TRBJ2-2; TRBD2 matches at 8 bases. V was clipped by 3 bases and J by 4 bases; unmatched bases: 7. CDR1 DFQATT and CDR2 SNEGSKA come from the germline V gene (reference sequence). There are 15 residues in the CDR3. CDR3 loop: CSASPGRAITGELFF. The CDR3 bases are TGCAGTGCTAGTCCCGGGAGGGCCATCACCGGGGAGCTGTTTTTT.

The chain joins TRBV18 to TRBJ2-7; 12 bases line up with TRBD1. Germline V gives CDR1 KGHSH, CDR2 LQKENI. The CDR3 has 15 residues. Trimming removed 2 bases from V and 4 bases from J; junction bases left unmatched: 3. This chain's CDR3 is CASSPGTGGGYEQYF. Here the CDR3 DNA reads TGTGCCAGCTCACCAGGGACAGGGGGCGGGTACGAGCAGTACTTC.

This clone came up a few times. The rearrangement joins TRBV19 to TRBJ1-5, with 7 nucleotides matching TRBD1. This CDR3 comprises 19 residues. V shed 1 base and J 0 bases; nucleotides not matched to a gene: 12. Germline-derived CDR1 and CDR2 are LNHDA and SQIVND (reference sequence). The CDR3 DNA follows: TGTGCCAGTAGTATAGCGGGGAGACAGGGCCGACCTAGCAATCAGCCCCAGCATTTT. Its translation is CASSIAGRQGRPSNQPQHF.

This clone was counted many times. The V call is TRBV28, the J call TRBJ1-6; tentatively, D is TRBD1 (6 bases). CDR1 is MDHEN and CDR2 is SYDVKM in the germline V gene. Trimming took 7 bases from V and 6 from J, leaving 16 bases between them. The CDR3 is made up of 15 amino acids. DNA of the CDR3: TGTGCCAGCAAGAGGGGGATCACCCTTAATTCACCCCTCCACTTT. Its translation is CASKRGITLNSPLHF. Using reference TRBV28 and TRBJ1-6 for the parts outside the CDR3, the full variable domain is DVKVTQSSRYLVKRTGEKVFLECVQDMDHENMFWYRQDPGLGLRLIYFSYDVKMKEKGDIPEGYSVSREKKERFSLILESASTNQTSMYLCASKRGITLNSPLHFGNGTRLTVT.

The rearrangement links TRBV9 to TRBJ1-1; D gene uncertain. The germline V gene encodes CDR1 SGDLS and CDR2 YYNGEE. Trimming left V 0 bases short and J 7 bases short, with 7 bases between. This CDR3 has 12 amino acids. The CDR3 sequence: CASSVDTGEAFF. The CDR3 nucleotides are TGTGCCAGCAGCGTAGACACGGGTGAAGCTTTCTTT.

The J gene is TRBJ1-1, the V gene TRBV30, with 8 bases aligning to TRBD1. V lost 0 bases and J lost 0; bases outside the gene matches: 3. The germline gives CDR1 GTSNPN, CDR2 SVGIG (reference sequence). This CDR3 comprises 15 residues. The CDR3 region is CAWSVPDRVNTEAFF. The CDR3 DNA reads TGTGCCTGGAGTGTCCCGGACAGGGTGAACACTGAAGCTTTCTTT.

This chain links TRBV28 with TRBJ1-2, with D possibly TRBD1 on 6 matching bases. The V and J ends lost 6 bases and 7 bases respectively, with 15 bases between them. This CDR3 is built from 13 residues. CDR1 is MDHEN, CDR2 SYDVKM, per germline. The CDR3 is CASRLSDRSGYTF. CDR3 nucleotide sequence: TGTGCCAGCAGGCTTTCCGACAGGTCTGGCTACACCTTC.

J is TRBJ2-1 and V is TRBV6-5; D may be TRBD1 (5 bases). The CDR3 runs to 16 residues. Germline CDR1 and CDR2: MNHEY and SVGAGI. Trimming pared 2 bases from V and 0 bases from J, leaving 11 bases between. Written as DNA, the CDR3 is TGTGCCAGCAGTTACGGGCGGACACTCTCCTACAATGAGCAGTTCTTC. It encodes CASSYGRTLSYNEQFF.

Many counts were recorded for this clone. The chain's CDR3 is CAIKGEGYGYTF. The DNA of the CDR3 is TGTGCCATCAAAGGGGAAGGCTATGGCTACACCTTC. The J gene is TRBJ1-2, the V gene TRBV10-3; a weak D match, TRBD1 (5 bases). V lost 7 bases, J lost 4 bases, and 10 bases lay in between. The CDR3 has 12 residues. CDR1 and CDR2 (germline): ENHRY, SYGVKD.

This clone was counted once. The CDR3 DNA follows: TGTGCCAGTAGTATAGGGGCCGGGACAGAACTATATGGCTACACCTTC. As protein: CASSIGAGTELYGYTF. The rearrangement joins TRBV19 to TRBJ1-2; 7 positions agree with TRBD1. Looked up from germline, CDR1 is LNHDA and CDR2 is SQIVND (reference sequence). CDR3 length: 16 amino acids. V shed 1 base and J 5 bases; nucleotides not matched to a gene: 10.